This T cell receptor beta chain was sequenced for a study of blood T cell repertoires in COVID-19. Study at large: The analysed material was cDNA or gDNA that came from T cells, B-cell-depleted T cells, or PBMCs.

This CDR3 comprises 16 residues. The ends lost 2 bases at V and 3 bases at J; junction bases unmatched: 7. Germline loops: CDR1 KGHSH, CDR2 LQKENI. TCRdb's copy holds only in-frame clones and misses some; the assay was immunoSEQ multiplex PCR. This table holds 380,000 or so clones, approximately 86% found once. The chain has TRBV18 and TRBJ2-5; 9 nucleotides line up with TRBD2. The sample was peripheral blood. This sequence originates from a woman aged 55 to 70 with COVID-19, enrolled during active disease. CDR3 protein: CASSPFGGGAEETQYF. The CDR3 region has the DNA TGTGCCAGCTCACCATTCGGCGGGGGGGCTGAAGAGACCCAGTACTTC.